Reported below is one TCR beta chain. Its antigen remains unidentified. Per-nucleotide qualities are absent, and no much larger clonotype sits a single base away. These data are taken from a study of blood T cell repertoires in COVID-19 (TCRdb year 2020). For the study in its entirety: Samples covering the acute and convalescent phases of COVID-19 were provided by collaborators in the United States, Italy and Spain. HLA class I and class II types, where available, came from metadata supplied by the sample provider rather than from assay-based typing. The samples were drawn from the first 160 participants of the ongoing ImmuneRACE study and from under 1,500 subjects provided by 6 global collaborators. The repertoires were made available in a free public database intended to serve as a resource for research on the immune response to SARS-CoV-2. The material from the prospective study consisted of cDNA or gDNA derived from T cells, B-cell-depleted T cells, or PBMCs. The dataset comprised deeply sampled blood TCRbeta repertoires from subjects exposed to, actively infected with, or recovered from COVID-19. A de-identified subject ID, COVID-19 status, age in years and sex were almost always included in the sample metadata. Points the paper makes about the study in general: The quantity of clinical and demographic metadata differed by source and by participant and was supplied without curation.

Participants in the prospective study were aged about 18 to 90 years, lived in 20 to 25 United States geographic areas, and enrolled through a virtual design. Cohort assignment in the prospective study relied on participant-reported clinical history from a screening survey and a study questionnaire. Exposed participants had been in contact with someone with a PCR-confirmed or clinician-diagnosed COVID-19 case within 2 weeks of study entry. In the prospective study, mobile phlebotomists collected whole blood, serum and a nasopharyngeal or oropharyngeal swab from each participant. Over an approximately 2-month period, participants in the prospective study had the option of providing additional blood draws and questionnaires. Blood samples from the prospective study were shipped frozen or at room temperature prior to DNA extraction. There are 15 amino acids in the CDR3, from cysteine to phenylalanine inclusive. Just CDR3 DNA is preserved here, 45 bases in frame from base 1. The germline V gene (reference sequence) supplies CDR1 LNHDA and CDR2 SQIVND. Germline trimming: 9 bases from V, 8 bases from J; junction bases outside gene matches: 15.

TCRbeta CDR3 regions were amplified from genomic DNA by means of the immunoSEQ Assay, a bias-controlled multiplex PCR. For the original study's pipeline: The number of nucleated cells in each sample was estimated from the amplification of reference gene primers within the assay. Sequence reads were collapsed and filtered to measure the absolute abundance of every unique TCRbeta CDR3 rearrangement. For each sample, productive Simpson clonality was calculated by taking the square root of Simpson's diversity index across productive rearrangements. In TCRdb, the immuneACCESS table is reduced to in-frame sequences with V and J assigned. These tables do not hold every clone; where another copy was compared, an unresolved V gene accounts for under half, and the others remain unexplained. V and J calls and clone size come straight from that table; D and trimming were deduced from the DNA. The sample table contains about 250,000 clones; only one count was recorded for 85% of them. The top ten clones comprise 5% to 8% of the sample.

Specimen: PBMCs or T cells enriched from blood (not recorded which). This TCR came from a woman aged 45-65 years who had been exposed to COVID-19. The sequence joins TRBV19 to TRBJ2-1; the central 8 bases match TRBD2. The CDR3 protein is CASSMTDLGRDEQFF. The nucleotides are TGTGCCAGCAGCATGACAGACCTCGGGAGGGATGAGCAGTTCTTC.